The 18 T cell receptor beta chains reported below all come from one sample, sequenced in a study of blood T cell repertoires in COVID-19. The repertoire was sequenced with immunoSEQ multiplex PCR; TCRdb's copy has only in-frame clones and lacks some. The sample lists around 200,000 clones, around 83% occurring once. Input material: peripheral blood. The receptors stem from a woman between 40 and 50 years old with acute or convalescent COVID-19.

The V and J genes are TRBV19 and TRBJ1-1, with 8 bases fitting TRBD1. Germline V CDR1 and CDR2: LNHDA, SQIVND (reference sequence). J lost 4 bases, V lost 3 bases, and 7 bases had no gene match. CDR3 length: 15 amino acids. Here the CDR3 reads CASSIGARGLTEAFF. The CDR3 DNA reads TGTGCCAGTAGTATTGGTGCCAGGGGGCTCACTGAAGCTTTCTTT.

This clone occurred a few times. CDR3 nucleotide sequence: TGTGCCAGCAGTTTGAGGACTAGCGGGAGTAAGAGGGGGTTCTTC. As protein: CASSLRTSGSKRGFF. The chain has TRBV28 and TRBJ2-1; 13 nucleotides line up with TRBD2. Germline CDR1 reads MDHEN; CDR2 reads SYDVKM. With 3 bases clipped from V and 15 bases from J, the junction kept 11 bases outside the gene matches. The CDR3 length is 15 residues.

The V gene is TRBV18, the J gene TRBJ1-1; D is perhaps TRBD1 (5 bases). V lost 4 bases, J lost 6 bases, and 6 bases lay in between. The CDR3 loop spans 11 amino acids. Germline CDR1 KGHSH, CDR2 LQKENI. For the CDR3, the DNA is TGTGCCAGCTCACAGGGGCCTGAAGCTTTCTTT. Encoded protein: CASSQGPEAFF.

Ten or more counts support this clone. V gene TRBV6-4 combines with J gene TRBJ2-2; 11 bases fit TRBD2. The germline V gene has CDR1 MRHNA and CDR2 SNTAGT. The CDR3 consists of 15 residues. The V gene end was trimmed by 4 bases and the J gene end by 3 bases; junction bases not matched to a gene: 1. CDR3 protein: CASSVGLADTGELFF. The CDR3 nucleotides are TGTGCCAGCAGTGTGGGACTAGCGGACACCGGGGAGCTGTTTTTT.

The chain has TRBV12-3 or TRBV12-4 and TRBJ2-3, with D tentatively TRBD2 (5 bases). Trimming cost V 6 bases and J 6 bases, with 10 bases left between them. The CDR3 loop spans 12 amino acids. The CDR3 DNA reads TGTGCCAGCAGCCCGGAGCGGGATACGCAGTATTTT. As protein: CASSPERDTQYF.

J is TRBJ1-2 and V is TRBV27; 7 nucleotides line up with TRBD1. The V gene's germline CDR1 is MNHEY and CDR2 SMNVEV (reference sequence). Unmatched junction bases numbered 3, after V lost 2 bases and J lost 6 bases. This CDR3 region has 13 residues. CDR3 in amino acids: CASSLDRADGYTF. CDR3 nucleotides: TGTGCCAGCAGTTTAGACAGGGCGGATGGCTACACCTTC.

The chain combines TRBV27 with TRBJ2-7; TRBD2 matches at 7 bases. Germline V lookup: CDR1 MNHEY, CDR2 SMNVEV (reference sequence). The CDR3 has 14 residues. The J segment lost 2 bases and the V segment lost 4 bases, leaving 5 bases of the junction unmatched. Here the CDR3 reads CASSYGGSAYEQYF. CDR3 nucleotide sequence: TGTGCCAGCAGTTACGGCGGGAGCGCCTACGAGCAGTACTTC.

The J gene is TRBJ2-4, the V gene TRBV7-2; possible D gene TRBD2, 5 bases. Germline V lookup: CDR1 SGHTA, CDR2 FQGNSA. CDR3 size: 11 residues. The germline V and J ends were trimmed by 6 bases and 7 bases, with 7 bases remaining between them. CDR3 DNA: TGTGCCAGCAGGGGCGGGAACATTCAGTACTTC. Its translation: CASRGGNIQYF.

This clone was seen a handful of times. The chain joins TRBV29-1 to TRBJ1-3, with D perhaps TRBD1 (6 bases). This CDR3 comprises 13 residues. The V and J ends lost 7 bases and 2 bases respectively, with 12 bases between them. Germline lookup yields CDR1 SQVTM and CDR2 ANQGSEA. CDR3 amino acids: CSGMTGPGNTIYF. The CDR3 region has the DNA TGCAGCGGGATGACAGGCCCTGGAAACACCATATATTTT. The complete variable domain, with remaining parts taken from reference TRBV29-1 and TRBJ1-3, reads SAVISQKPSRDICQRGTSLTIQCQVDSQVTMMFWYRQQPGQSLTLIATANQGSEATYESGFVIDKFPISRPNLTFSTLTVSNMSPEDSSIYLCSGMTGPGNTIYFGEGSWLTVV.

V is TRBV19 and J is TRBJ2-3; TRBD2 agrees at 8 bases. J lost 0 bases, V lost 8 bases, and 7 bases had no gene match. This CDR3 spans 15 amino acids. Germline CDR1 and CDR2: LNHDA and SQIVND (reference sequence). CDR3 nucleotide sequence: TGTGCCAGTTCGAGCGGGAGCGGGAGCACAGATACGCAGTATTTT. Protein product: CASSSGSGSTDTQYF.

Comments on this clone: This specimen includes other DNA sequences encoding the same CDR3. The chain links TRBV9 to TRBJ1-1; no firm D call. V lost 0 bases and J lost 0, with 6 bases in between. From germline, CDR1 is SGDLS and CDR2 YYNGEE. This CDR3 comprises 14 residues. This chain's CDR3 is CASSVDPVNTEAFF. The CDR3, as DNA: TGTGCCAGCAGCGTAGATCCCGTGAACACTGAAGCTTTCTTT.

The rearrangement links TRBV6-5 to TRBJ2-7; TRBD1 is a possible D gene (6 bases). Germline V gene data show CDR1 as MNHEY and CDR2 as SVGAGI. This CDR3 is built from 16 residues. Trimming stripped 0 bases from V and 4 bases from J, with 16 bases between. The CDR3 nucleotides are TGTGCCAGCAGTTACTCTATTCAGGGGAGTAAGTACGAGCAGTACTTC. This encodes CASSYSIQGSKYEQYF.

This clone was counted ten times or more. The rearrangement uses TRBV5-4 and TRBJ1-1; TRBD1 aligns across 9 bases. This CDR3 contains 15 residues. CDR1 is SGHNT, CDR2 YYREEE, per germline (reference sequence). V shed 6 bases and J 3 bases; nucleotides not matched to a gene: 9. The CDR3 is CASNPGQGWDTEAFF. The CDR3 DNA reads as TGTGCCAGCAACCCGGGACAGGGTTGGGACACTGAAGCTTTCTTT.

V usage is TRBV29-1 and J usage is TRBJ1-1; 10 nucleotides align to TRBD1. V lost 3 bases to trimming and J lost 5 bases; unmatched junction nucleotides: 9. The germline V gene has CDR1 SQVTM and CDR2 ANQGSEA. This CDR3 spans 15 amino acids. CDR3 region: CSVEKGQGLKTEAFF. The CDR3 DNA is TGCAGCGTTGAGAAGGGACAGGGGTTAAAGACTGAAGCTTTCTTT.

The rearrangement joins TRBV20-1 to TRBJ2-7, with 11 bases aligning to TRBD2. The germline V gene encodes CDR1 DFQATT and CDR2 SNEGSKA (reference sequence). V lost 3 bases, J lost 2 bases, and 15 bases stayed unmatched. The CDR3 is 18 residues long. DNA for the CDR3: TGCAGTGCTAGTGGGATGGGGGATAGCGGGAGGGCCACCTACGAGCAGTACTTC. Its translation: CSASGMGDSGRATYEQYF.

This clone was counted a single time. The J gene is TRBJ2-5, the V gene TRBV27; D might be TRBD1 (6 bases). V lost 4 bases and J lost 1, with 16 bases in between. The CDR3 is 16 amino acids. Germline values: CDR1 MNHEY, CDR2 SMNVEV (reference sequence). The CDR3 sequence is CASSSTQGFSQETQYF. The CDR3 nucleotides are TGTGCCAGCAGTTCGACACAGGGATTCTCCCAAGAGACCCAGTACTTC.

A word on this clone: This sample includes further DNA sequences coding for the same CDR3. J is TRBJ1-5 and V is TRBV28, with D maybe TRBD1 (6 bases). The CDR3 has 13 amino acids. In germline, CDR1 is MDHEN, CDR2 SYDVKM. Trimming pared 6 bases from V and 3 bases from J, leaving 9 bases between. The CDR3 here is CASSRGLNQPQHF. CDR3 DNA: TGTGCCAGCAGCAGGGGCCTCAATCAGCCCCAGCATTTT.

The V and J genes are TRBV6-1 and TRBJ1-3; D is unresolved. Germline loops: CDR1 MNHNS, CDR2 SASEGT. The CDR3 has 15 residues. The V gene lost 1 base and the J gene lost 1 base, with 8 bases spanning the gap. Written as DNA, the CDR3 is TGTGCCAGCAGTGAAGGCGAGGGTTCTGGAAACACCATATATTTT. Its protein product is CASSEGEGSGNTIYF.